The clone carrying this T cell receptor (beta chain) appeared a few times. What it binds is not known. Unique molecular identifiers were carried by the TCR beta cDNA libraries. TCRdb re-called the PCR reads with MiXCR, one entry per CDR3 protein. The sample lists 740,000 or so distinct CDR3 sequences; roughly 58% were seen once. The CDR3 consists of 20 residues. Per germline, CDR1 LGHNT and CDR2 FRNRAP. The V end lost 0 bases, the J end lost 3 bases, and 27 bases lay between the germline ends. This sample was taken from a study of post-analysis software for immune sequencing data. Study in general: Disease trajectories encompassed relapsing-remitting, secondary progressive and progressive-relapsing multiple sclerosis. Study results and limitations: Controls showed lower frequencies than patients for five TRBV segments, and TRBV5-6, TRBV5-1 and TRBV20-1 were among these.

Sequencing used blood. This sequence joins TRBV12-5 and TRBJ2-7, with unresolved D. The TCR was taken from a girl aged 10 to 17 with multiple sclerosis. The CDR3 DNA reads as TGTGCTAGTGGTTTGGTACGTGGGGATTCTAAAGGCGGCCTAATCTACGAGCAGTACTTC. Translating it yields CASGLVRGDSKGGLIYEQYF.